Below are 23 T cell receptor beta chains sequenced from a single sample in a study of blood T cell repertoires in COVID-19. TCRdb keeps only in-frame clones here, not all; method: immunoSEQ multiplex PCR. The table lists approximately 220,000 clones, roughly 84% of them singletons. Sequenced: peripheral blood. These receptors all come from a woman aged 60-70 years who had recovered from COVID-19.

The CDR3, as DNA: TGTGCCAGCCCCCCGGGACAGGGGGCCAAGACCCAGTACTTC. Protein: CASPPGQGAKTQYF. The rearrangement links TRBV2 to TRBJ2-5; 12 nucleotides align to TRBD1. The ends lost 8 bases at V and 6 bases at J; junction bases unmatched: 7. There are 14 residues in the CDR3. Per the germline V gene, CDR1 is SNHLY and CDR2 is FYNNEI. Full variable domain (remainder filled in from reference TRBV2 and TRBJ2-5): EPEVTQTPSHQVTQMGQEVILRCVPISNHLYFYWYRQILGQKVEFLVSFYNNEISEKSEIFDDQFSVERPDGSNFTLKIRSTKLEDSAMYFCASPPGQGAKTQYFGPGTRLLVL.

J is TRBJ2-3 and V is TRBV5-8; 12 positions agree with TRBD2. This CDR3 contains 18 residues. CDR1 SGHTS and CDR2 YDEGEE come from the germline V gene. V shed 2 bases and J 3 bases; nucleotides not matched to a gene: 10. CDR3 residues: CASSFNPTSGGGTDTQYF. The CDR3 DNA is TGTGCCAGCAGCTTTAACCCGACTAGCGGGGGTGGAACAGATACGCAGTATTTT.

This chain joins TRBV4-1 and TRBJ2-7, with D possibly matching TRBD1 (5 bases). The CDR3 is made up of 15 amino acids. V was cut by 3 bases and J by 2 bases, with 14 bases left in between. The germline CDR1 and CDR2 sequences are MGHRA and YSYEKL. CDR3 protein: CASSHLQGGTYEQYF. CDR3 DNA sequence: TGCGCCAGCAGCCACCTGCAGGGTGGCACCTACGAGCAGTACTTC.

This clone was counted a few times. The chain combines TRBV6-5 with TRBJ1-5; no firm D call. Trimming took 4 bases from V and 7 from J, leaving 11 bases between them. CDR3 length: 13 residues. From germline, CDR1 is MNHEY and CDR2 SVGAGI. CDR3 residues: CASSFRLEQPQHF. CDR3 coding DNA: TGTGCCAGCAGTTTTCGCCTGGAGCAGCCCCAGCATTTT.

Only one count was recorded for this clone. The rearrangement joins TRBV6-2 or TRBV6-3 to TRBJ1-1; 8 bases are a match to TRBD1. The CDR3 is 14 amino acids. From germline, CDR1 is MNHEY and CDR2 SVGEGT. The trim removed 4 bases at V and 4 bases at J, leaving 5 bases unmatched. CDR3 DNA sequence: TGTGCCAGCAGTTTACAGGGGGAGGTCACTGAAGCTTTCTTT. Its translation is CASSLQGEVTEAFF.

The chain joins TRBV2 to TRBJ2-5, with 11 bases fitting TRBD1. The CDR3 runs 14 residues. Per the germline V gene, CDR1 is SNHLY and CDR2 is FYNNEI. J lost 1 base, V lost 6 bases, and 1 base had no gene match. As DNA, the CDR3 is TGTGCCAGCAGCGGGACAGGGGGCCAAGAGACCCAGTACTTC. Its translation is CASSGTGGQETQYF.

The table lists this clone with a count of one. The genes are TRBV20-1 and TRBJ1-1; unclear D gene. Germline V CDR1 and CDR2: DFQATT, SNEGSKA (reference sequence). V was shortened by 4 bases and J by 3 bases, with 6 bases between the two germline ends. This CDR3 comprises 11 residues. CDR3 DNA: TGCAGTGCTATATCTGACACTGAAGCTTTCTTT. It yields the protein CSAISDTEAFF.

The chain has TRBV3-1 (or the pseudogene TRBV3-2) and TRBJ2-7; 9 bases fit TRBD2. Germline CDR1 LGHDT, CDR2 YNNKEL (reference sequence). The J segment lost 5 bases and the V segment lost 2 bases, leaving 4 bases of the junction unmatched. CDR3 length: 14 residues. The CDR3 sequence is CASSQSGGRNEQYF. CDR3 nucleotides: TGTGCCAGCAGCCAAAGCGGGGGGAGGAACGAGCAGTACTTC.

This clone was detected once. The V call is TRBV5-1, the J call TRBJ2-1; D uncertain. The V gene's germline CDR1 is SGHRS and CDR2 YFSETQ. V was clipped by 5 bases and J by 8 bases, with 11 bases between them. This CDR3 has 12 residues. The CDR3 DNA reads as TGCGCCAGCAGTCGGCCGAGCGATGAGCAGTTCTTC. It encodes CASSRPSDEQFF.

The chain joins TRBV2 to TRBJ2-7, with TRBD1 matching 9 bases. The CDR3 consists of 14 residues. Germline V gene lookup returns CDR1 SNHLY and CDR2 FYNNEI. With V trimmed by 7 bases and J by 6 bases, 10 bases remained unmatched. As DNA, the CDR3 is TGTGCCAGCATCGGGGGACAGGGTTTCGCCGAGCAGTACTTC. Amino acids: CASIGGQGFAEQYF.

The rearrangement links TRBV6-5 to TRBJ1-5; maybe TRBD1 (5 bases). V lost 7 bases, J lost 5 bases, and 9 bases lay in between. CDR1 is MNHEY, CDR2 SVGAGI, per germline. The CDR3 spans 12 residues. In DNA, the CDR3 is TGTGCCAGCAAGGCGGGGGATCAGCCCCAGCATTTT. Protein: CASKAGDQPQHF.

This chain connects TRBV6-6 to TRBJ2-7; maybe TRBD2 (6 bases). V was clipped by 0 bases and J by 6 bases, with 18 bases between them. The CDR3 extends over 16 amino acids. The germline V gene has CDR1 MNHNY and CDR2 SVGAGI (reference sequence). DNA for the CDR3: TGTGCCAGCAGTTACTCGTCGGGACTGGGGGTTCGCGAGCAGTACTTC. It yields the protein CASSYSSGLGVREQYF.

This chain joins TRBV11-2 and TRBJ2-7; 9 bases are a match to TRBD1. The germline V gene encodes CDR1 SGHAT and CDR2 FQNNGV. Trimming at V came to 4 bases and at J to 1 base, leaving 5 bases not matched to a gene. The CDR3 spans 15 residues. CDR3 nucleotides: TGTGCCAGCAGCTACAGGGACAGGGCTTCCTACGAGCAGTACTTC. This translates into CASSYRDRASYEQYF.

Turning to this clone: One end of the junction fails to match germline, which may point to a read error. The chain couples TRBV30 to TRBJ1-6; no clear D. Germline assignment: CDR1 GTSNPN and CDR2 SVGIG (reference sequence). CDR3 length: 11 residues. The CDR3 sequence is CAWGLMDAVNF. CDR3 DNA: TGTGCCTGGGGCCTTATGGATGCGGTGAACTTT.

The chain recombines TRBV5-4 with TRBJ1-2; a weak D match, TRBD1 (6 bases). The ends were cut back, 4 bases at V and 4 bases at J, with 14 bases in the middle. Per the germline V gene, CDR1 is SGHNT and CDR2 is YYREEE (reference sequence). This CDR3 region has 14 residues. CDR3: CASSITGTSYGYTF. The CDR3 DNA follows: TGTGCCAGCAGCATTACCGGGACAAGCTATGGCTACACCTTC.

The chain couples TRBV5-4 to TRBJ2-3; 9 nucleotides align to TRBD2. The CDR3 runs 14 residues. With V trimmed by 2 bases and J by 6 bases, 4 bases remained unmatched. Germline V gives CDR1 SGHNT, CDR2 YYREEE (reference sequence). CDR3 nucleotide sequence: TGTGCCAGCAGCTTTGGCGGGGGGGCGGATACGCAGTATTTT. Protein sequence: CASSFGGGADTQYF.

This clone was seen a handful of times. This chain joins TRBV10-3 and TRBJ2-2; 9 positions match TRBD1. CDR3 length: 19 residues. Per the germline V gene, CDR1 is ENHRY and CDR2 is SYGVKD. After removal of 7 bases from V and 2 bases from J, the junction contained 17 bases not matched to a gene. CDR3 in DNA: TGTGCCATCACACACACCGGGACAGGGAGGGAACCTAACACCGGGGAGCTGTTTTTT. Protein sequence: CAITHTGTGREPNTGELFF.

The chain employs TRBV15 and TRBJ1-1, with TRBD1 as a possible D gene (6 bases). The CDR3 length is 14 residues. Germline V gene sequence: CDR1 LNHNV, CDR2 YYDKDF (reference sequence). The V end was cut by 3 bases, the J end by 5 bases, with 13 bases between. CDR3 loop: CATSRYRVGTEAFF. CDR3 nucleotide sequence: TGTGCCACCAGCAGGTACAGGGTCGGGACTGAAGCTTTCTTT.

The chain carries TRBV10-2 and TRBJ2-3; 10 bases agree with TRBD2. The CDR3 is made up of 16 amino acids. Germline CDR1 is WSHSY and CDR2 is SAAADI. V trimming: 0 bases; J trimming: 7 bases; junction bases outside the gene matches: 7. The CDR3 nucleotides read TGCGCCAGCAGTGAGTCGGAGCGGGGGGGCCGGAATACGCAGTATTTT. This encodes CASSESERGGRNTQYF.

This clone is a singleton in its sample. DNA for the CDR3: TGTGCCAGCAGCTTGAATAAGGCCGAGACAAAGAGACAGGGACATGGCTACACCTTC. It translates to CASSLNKAETKRQGHGYTF. This sequence joins TRBV5-5 and TRBJ1-2; 7 nucleotides align to TRBD1. V shed 1 base, J shed 6 bases, and the junction held 21 bases outside the gene matches. CDR3 size: 19 residues. CDR1 is SGHKS, CDR2 YYEKEE, per germline (reference sequence).

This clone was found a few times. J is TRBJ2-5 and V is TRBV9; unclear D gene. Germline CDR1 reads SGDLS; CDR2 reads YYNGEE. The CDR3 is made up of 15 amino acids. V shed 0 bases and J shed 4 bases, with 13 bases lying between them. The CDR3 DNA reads TGTGCCAGCAGCGTAGGGTCTCTCCCCGGAGAGACCCAGTACTTC. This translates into CASSVGSLPGETQYF.

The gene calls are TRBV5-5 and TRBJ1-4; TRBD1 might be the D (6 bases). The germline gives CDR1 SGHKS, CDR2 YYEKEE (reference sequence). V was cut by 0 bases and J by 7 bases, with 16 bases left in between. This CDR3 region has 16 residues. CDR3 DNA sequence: TGTGCCAGCAGCTTGGCCGGGAGGGGGAGTGGTGAAAAACTGTTTTTT. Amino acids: CASSLAGRGSGEKLFF.

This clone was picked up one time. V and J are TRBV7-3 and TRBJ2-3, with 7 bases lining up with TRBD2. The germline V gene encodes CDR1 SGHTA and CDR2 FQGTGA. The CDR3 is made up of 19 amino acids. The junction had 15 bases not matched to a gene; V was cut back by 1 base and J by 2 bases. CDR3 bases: TGTGCCAGCAGCTTAAAGGGCCGAGGGTACGGACTAGACACAGATACGCAGTATTTT. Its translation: CASSLKGRGYGLDTDTQYF.